The present T cell receptor (beta chain) was sequenced within a study of T cell changes during pregnancy in multiple sclerosis. The data were produced by immunoSEQ multiplex PCR, yet TCRdb's version contains in-frame clones alone and is incomplete. Among about 36,000 clones listed, roughly 94% were seen once. The CDR3 is made up of 16 amino acids. Per the germline V gene, CDR1 is LGHNA and CDR2 is YNFKEQ. With 1 base removed from V and 6 bases from J, the gap between germline ends came to 16 bases. The sequenced sample was CD4+ T cells from peripheral blood mononuclear cells, obtained after pregnancy. This chain connects TRBV4-2 to TRBJ1-5; the D gene is possibly TRBD1 (6 bases). The origin of this receptor is a female donor with multiple sclerosis, enrolled in a pregnancy study. The CDR3 coding sequence is TGTGCCAGCAGCCAAGTTCCAGGGGAAGGTGGTCAGCCCCAGCATTTT. It is translated as CASSQVPGEGGQPQHF.